The present entry profiles one TCR beta chain with its context. The antigen is undetermined. The data belong to a study of T cells in localized non-small cell lung cancer. Whole-study results and caveats: Uninvolved adjacent lung showed the highest T cell clonality, exceeding tumor.

Libraries were prepared by immunoSEQ multiplex PCR; TCRdb keeps only in-frame clonotypes and omits some of them. The sample yields 86,000 or so clones, about 83% seen once. Source: peripheral blood, taken before any cancer treatment. The receptor was derived from a man aged 35-69 years with stage I lung adenocarcinoma.

DNA for the CDR3: TGTGCCAGCAGCCCTAATGCTTTAAGCGGGGAGACCCAGTACTTC. It is translated as CASSPNALSGETQYF. The chain has TRBV7-6 and TRBJ2-5; possibly TRBD2 for D (6 bases). Germline V lookup: CDR1 SGHVS, CDR2 FNYEAQ. The CDR3 loop spans 15 amino acids. V was clipped by 5 bases and J by 5 bases, with 18 bases between them. The variable domain in full, with the rest retrieved from reference TRBV7-6 and TRBJ2-5, is GAGVSQSPRYKVTKRGQDVALRCDPISGHVSLYWYRQALGQGPEFLTYFNYEAQQDKSGLPNDRFSAERPEGSISTLTIQRTEQRDSAMYRCASSPNALSGETQYFGPGTRLLVL.